This T cell receptor beta chain originates from a study of shared clonotypes between healthy human individuals. Study conclusions and caveats: Specimens sampled were limited to blood, with tissue repertoires likely differing. Clonotype sharing among donors was thought likely to change with sequencing depth.

Several immunoSEQ plates received, in even portions, the genomic DNA of each subset. The data were produced by immunoSEQ multiplex PCR, yet TCRdb's version contains in-frame clones alone and is incomplete. The sample carries about 700,000 clones, approximately 79% recorded once. The germline gives CDR1 KGHSH, CDR2 LQKENI. The V and J ends lost 3 bases and 5 bases, in that order; junction bases with no gene match: 15. The CDR3 consists of 18 residues. As for this clone: Its antigen is unidentified.

The chain is built from TRBV18 and TRBJ2-3; 9 positions match TRBD1. Input material: memory CD4+ T cells sorted from blood. Subset in this sample: CD45RA-negative fraction. The sequence was obtained from a woman in her twenties or thirties in good health. The CDR3: CASSPNGPQGAVQDTQYF. DNA for the CDR3: TGTGCCAGCTCACCTAACGGCCCACAGGGGGCAGTACAAGATACGCAGTATTTT.